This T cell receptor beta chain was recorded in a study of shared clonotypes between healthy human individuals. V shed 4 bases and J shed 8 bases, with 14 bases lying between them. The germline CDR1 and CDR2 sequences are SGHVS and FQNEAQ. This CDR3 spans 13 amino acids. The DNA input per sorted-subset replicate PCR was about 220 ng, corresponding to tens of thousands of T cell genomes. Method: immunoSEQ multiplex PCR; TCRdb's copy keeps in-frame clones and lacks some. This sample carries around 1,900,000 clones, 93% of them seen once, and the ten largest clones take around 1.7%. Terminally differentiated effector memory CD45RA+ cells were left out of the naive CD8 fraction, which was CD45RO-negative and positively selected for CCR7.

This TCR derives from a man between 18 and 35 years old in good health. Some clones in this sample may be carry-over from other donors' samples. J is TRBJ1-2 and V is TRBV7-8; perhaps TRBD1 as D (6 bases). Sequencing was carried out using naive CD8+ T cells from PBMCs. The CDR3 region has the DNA TGTGCCAGCAGCTCTGGCCAGGGGCGAGGCTACACCTTC. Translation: CASSSGQGRGYTF.